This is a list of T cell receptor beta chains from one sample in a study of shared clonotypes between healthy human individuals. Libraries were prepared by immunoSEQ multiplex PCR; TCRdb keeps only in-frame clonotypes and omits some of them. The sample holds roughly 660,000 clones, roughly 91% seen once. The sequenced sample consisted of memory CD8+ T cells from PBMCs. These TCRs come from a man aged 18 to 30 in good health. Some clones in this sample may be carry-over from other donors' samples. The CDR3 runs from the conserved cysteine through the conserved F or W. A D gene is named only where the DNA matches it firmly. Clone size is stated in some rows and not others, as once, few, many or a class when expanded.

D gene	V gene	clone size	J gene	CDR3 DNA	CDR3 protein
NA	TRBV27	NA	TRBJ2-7	TGTGCCAGCAGTCCCCTCCACGGGGCCACCTACGAGCAGTACTTC	CASSPLHGATYEQYF
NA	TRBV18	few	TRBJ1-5	TGTGCCAGCTCACCAGAGGGGGTCGCCCAGCCCCAGCATTTT	CASSPEGVAQPQHF
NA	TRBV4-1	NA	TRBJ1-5	TGCGCCAGCAGCCAAGATCTTTCGGGTACTCAGCCCCAGCATTTT	CASSQDLSGTQPQHF
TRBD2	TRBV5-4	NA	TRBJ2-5	TGTGCCAGCAGCTTGGATGGGGTAGCGGGGTCGAGGGAGACCCAGTACTTC	CASSLDGVAGSRETQYF
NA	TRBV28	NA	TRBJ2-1	TGTGCCAGCATCCCCGCTAGGGGGGGTTATGAGCAGTTCTTC	CASIPARGGYEQFF
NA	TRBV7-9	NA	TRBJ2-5	TGTGCCAGCAGCCCGATAAACAGGGAAGAGACCCAGTACTTC	CASSPINREETQYF
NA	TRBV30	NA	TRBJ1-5	TGTGCCTGGAGTCCTAGGGACTTCGGCCTCAATCAGCCCCAGCATTTT	CAWSPRDFGLNQPQHF
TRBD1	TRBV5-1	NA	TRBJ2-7	TGCGCCAGCAGCCCAGGGGGACCCGAACACGAGCAGTACTTC	CASSPGGPEHEQYF
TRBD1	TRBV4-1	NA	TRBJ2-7	TGCGCCAGCAGCCGAAAACCGACAGGGGACTCCTACGAGCAGTACTTC	CASSRKPTGDSYEQYF
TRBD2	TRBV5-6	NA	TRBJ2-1	TGTGCCAGCAGCTTGGGGAGCGGGAGTCTCTACAATGAGCAGTTCTTC	CASSLGSGSLYNEQFF
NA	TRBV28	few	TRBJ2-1	TGTGCCAGCAGACCTAGTTTTCCCACACGGGTCGATGAGCAGTTCTTC	CASRPSFPTRVDEQFF
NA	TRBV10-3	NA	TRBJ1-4	TGTGCCATCAGTGAGTCCGGGTGGGGGCCAACTAATGAAAAACTGTTTTTT	CAISESGWGPTNEKLFF
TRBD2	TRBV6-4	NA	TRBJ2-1	TGTGCCAGCAGTGCGGCTAGCGGGGGGTACAATGAGCAGTTCTTC	CASSAASGGYNEQFF
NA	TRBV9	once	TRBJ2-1	TGTGCCAGCAGCGCCAATAAAGACAGGGGGAGGTCGAATAGCGGGAGGCTTCCCGTGTTAGGGCAGTTCTTC	CASSANKDRGRSNSGRLPVLGQFF